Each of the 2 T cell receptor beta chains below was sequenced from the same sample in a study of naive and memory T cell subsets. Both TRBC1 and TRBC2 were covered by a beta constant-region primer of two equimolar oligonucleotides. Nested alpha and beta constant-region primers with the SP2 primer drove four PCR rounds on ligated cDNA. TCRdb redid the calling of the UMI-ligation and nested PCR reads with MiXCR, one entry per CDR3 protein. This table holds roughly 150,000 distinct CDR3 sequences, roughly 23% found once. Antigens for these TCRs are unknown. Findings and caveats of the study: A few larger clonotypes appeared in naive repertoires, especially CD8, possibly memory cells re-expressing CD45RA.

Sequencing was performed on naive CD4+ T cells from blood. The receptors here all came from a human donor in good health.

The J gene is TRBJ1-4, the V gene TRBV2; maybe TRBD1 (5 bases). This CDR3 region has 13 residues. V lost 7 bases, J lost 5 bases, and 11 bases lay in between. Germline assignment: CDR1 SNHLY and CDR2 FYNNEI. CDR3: CASIGTMNEKLFF. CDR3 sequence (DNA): TGTGCCAGCATAGGGACGATGAATGAAAAACTGTTTTTT.

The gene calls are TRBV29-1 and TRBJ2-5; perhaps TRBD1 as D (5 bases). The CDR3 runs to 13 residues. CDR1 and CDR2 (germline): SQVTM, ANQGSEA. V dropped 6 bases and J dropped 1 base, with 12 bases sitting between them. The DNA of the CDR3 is TGCAGCGTGTCCACAGGTTTCCAAGAGACCCAGTACTTC. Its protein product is CSVSTGFQETQYF.